This T cell receptor beta chain stems from a study of spatial heterogeneity in lung cancer (dated by TCRdb to about 2019). About the full investigation: Beta-chain transcripts were consistently detected in greater numbers than alpha-chain transcripts, which likely reflected higher beta-chain transcript abundance. In non-small cell lung cancer, the study made a quantitative comparison of TCR alpha and beta repertoires among multiple tumor regions, matched nontumor lung and blood. In the raw uncorrected reads, each unique combination of TCR and UMI appeared more than ten times on average. At surgery, over 200 tumor regions, almost 65 matched nontumor lung samples and about 56 PBMC samples were TCR-sequenced for both alpha and beta chains. The study linked features of the TCR repertoire to counts of nonsynonymous mutations, which were determined by whole-exome sequencing of tumor tissue. The full study reports these points: Ubiquitous expanded tumor TCRs showed up in blood more often at tumor resection than at routine follow-up. Confirming at a functional level the hypothesis that regional TCRs recognize regional mutations was considered to require additional single-cell paired TCR alpha and beta sequencing.

Relative to germline, V is missing 5 bases and J is missing 8 bases, with 4 bases of the junction outside any gene match. The CDR3 contains 14 residues, cysteine and phenylalanine counted. Only the CDR3 DNA stays, 42 bases, in frame from base 1. Library method: 5' RACE. Sequencing took place on a NextSeq 500. The TCR library protocol attached a unique molecular identifier to each TCR cDNA molecule to allow correction of PCR and sequencing errors. The study's own analysis went as follows. TCR identification, UMI-based error correction and CDR3 extraction were all carried out with Decombinator tools. TCRs above a frequency of 2 per 1,000, corresponding to the top 1% of the tumor frequency distribution, were defined as expanded. Renyi diversity was computed with the R vegan package after each repertoire had been subsampled 100 times to 5,000 TCRs. CDR3 similarity networks were built from amino acid triplet string-kernel similarity, with CDR3s being connected when pairwise similarity was above 0.82. TCRdb trimmed public reads at Q25 via fastp, called clones via MiXCR and kept in-frame beta chains. Rows with one shared CDR3 protein collapse into an entry with the most common genes and DNA. The V and J calls shown here were made by TCRdb, not taken from the authors' results. Across this sample there are under 25,000 distinct CDR3 sequences, with 4.5% to 7% seen only once. The top ten clones comprise about 37% of the sample.

The time point label corresponds to: sample taken at primary tumor resection. The donors were 70 or so patients from the lung TRACERx cohort who had early-stage, untreated non-small cell lung cancer. TCR sequencing used whole RNA extracted from tumor and nontumor lung tissue, or from cryopreserved PBMC samples, without cell sorting. Only patients with enough RNA available from two or more tumor regions were chosen for TCR sequencing. This clonotype occurred many times. Its antigen is unknown. No much larger clonotype is one base removed from it; base qualities were not supplied. The chain was built from TRBV12-3 or TRBV12-4 and TRBJ1-6; TRBD1 fits 9 bases in the junction. The sequencing here drew on PBMCs, taken at surgery. The TCR sequence derives from a male donor with early-stage non-small cell lung cancer. The CDR3 reads CASSPRQGDSPLHF. The sequenced DNA: TGTGCCAGCAGTCCGCGACAGGGGGATTCACCCCTCCACTTT.